Presented here are 29 T cell receptor beta chains from one specimen sequenced in a study of cytomegalovirus exposure and HLA in healthy donors. In the PCR, 60 Vbeta and 13 Jbeta primers were used. Profiling relied on immunoSEQ multiplex PCR, and the TCRdb table lists in-frame clones only, not all of them. The sample gives tens of thousands of clones, around 76% of which show up once; 9.5% to 13% is in the top ten. Sequenced input: PBMCs. The source is a male donor in good health and CMV-seropositive.

The V call is TRBV27, the J call TRBJ2-7; a possible D gene is TRBD1 (6 bases). The germline CDR1 and CDR2 sequences are MNHEY and SMNVEV (reference sequence). The CDR3 runs 13 residues. V lost 7 bases, J lost 2 bases, and 12 bases lay in between. This chain's CDR3 is CASTPAGAYEQYF. The CDR3 DNA sequence: TGTGCCAGCACCCCAGCAGGGGCCTACGAGCAGTACTTC.

This rearrangement joins TRBV4-2 to TRBJ2-2, with 7 bases lining up with TRBD1. This CDR3 is built from 16 residues. CDR1 is LGHNA, CDR2 YNFKEQ, per germline. V was pared by 3 bases and J by 0 bases, with 4 bases of the junction left unmatched. CDR3 in DNA: TGTGCCAGCAGCCACCCTGGGACAGCGAACACCGGGGAGCTGTTTTTT. Translating it yields CASSHPGTANTGELFF.

The V gene is TRBV14, the J gene TRBJ2-1, with D possibly being TRBD2 (6 bases). The CDR3 is made up of 17 amino acids. Germline-derived CDR1 and CDR2 are SGHDN and FVKESK. V gave up 0 bases and J gave up 7 bases, with 19 bases separating them. The CDR3 here is CASSQDGSGRRRNEQFF. CDR3 coding DNA: TGTGCCAGCAGCCAAGACGGAAGCGGGCGGAGGAGGAATGAGCAGTTCTTC.

This clone turned up a few times. The chain couples TRBV6-1 to TRBJ2-1, with D perhaps matching TRBD2 (5 bases). The V and J ends lost 1 base and 2 bases respectively, with 9 bases between them. The germline V gene has CDR1 MNHNS and CDR2 SASEGT. The CDR3 length is 15 residues. The CDR3 bases are TGTGCCAGCAGTGAAGGAGAGGGAGCCTACAATGAGCAGTTCTTC. This sequence encodes CASSEGEGAYNEQFF.

The genes are TRBV5-1 and TRBJ2-5; 8 positions match TRBD1. There are 15 residues in the CDR3. Per germline, CDR1 SGHRS and CDR2 YFSETQ. V lost 0 bases and J lost 6; bases outside the gene matches: 7. The CDR3 coding sequence is TGCGCCAGCAGCTTGGGGACAGGGTACGGAAAGACCCAGTACTTC. Amino acid sequence: CASSLGTGYGKTQYF.

This clone was seen a few times. V gene TRBV18 combines with J gene TRBJ2-3; 9 positions match TRBD2. Germline values: CDR1 KGHSH, CDR2 LQKENI. The CDR3 is 15 amino acids. The junction had 6 bases not matched to a gene; V was cut back by 2 bases and J by 6 bases. CDR3 nucleotide sequence: TGTGCCAGCTCACCAGCGGGAGGGCCGGGGGATACGCAGTATTTT. Its protein product is CASSPAGGPGDTQYF.

The chain recombines TRBV4-3 with TRBJ1-2, with D tentatively TRBD1 (6 bases). The CDR3 sequence is 15 residues long. CDR1 is LGHNA and CDR2 is YSLEER in the germline V gene. The germline V and J ends were trimmed by 1 base and 7 bases, with 16 bases remaining between them. DNA of the CDR3: TGCGCCAGCAGCCAAGGCACAGGGTCGGAAAGTGGCTACACCTTC. Residues: CASSQGTGSESGYTF.

The chain couples TRBV5-1 to TRBJ2-2; D is ambiguous. The ends were cut back, 3 bases at V and 3 bases at J, with 18 bases in the middle. CDR3 size: 17 residues. Germline V gene sequence: CDR1 SGHRS, CDR2 YFSETQ. The DNA of the CDR3 is TGCGCCAGCAGCTCGCCGTCGGGTACGAAGGACACCGGGGAGCTGTTTTTT. Translated, it gives CASSSPSGTKDTGELFF.

The J gene is TRBJ2-7, the V gene TRBV7-2, with D perhaps matching TRBD2 (5 bases). V was trimmed by 5 bases and J by 4 bases, leaving 21 bases between them. From germline, CDR1 is SGHTA and CDR2 FQGNSA. CDR3 length equals 16 residues. DNA of the CDR3: TGTGCCAGCAGCAAAATAAGCGGTTCGGGCGGGTACGAGCAGTACTTC. This sequence encodes CASSKISGSGGYEQYF.

J is TRBJ2-7 and V is TRBV15; a possible D gene is TRBD2 (5 bases). This CDR3 is built from 15 residues. With 0 bases removed from V and 2 bases from J, the gap between germline ends came to 11 bases. CDR1 LNHNV and CDR2 YYDKDF come from the germline V gene (reference sequence). This CDR3 reads CATSRDKRVPYEQYF. CDR3 sequence (DNA): TGTGCCACCAGCAGAGATAAGAGGGTACCCTACGAGCAGTACTTC.

V is TRBV18 and J is TRBJ2-1; 10 bases match TRBD2. The CDR3 runs to 19 residues. The V gene's germline CDR1 is KGHSH and CDR2 LQKENI. The V segment lost 0 bases and the J segment 0 bases; nucleotides outside the gene matches: 8. The CDR3 loop is CASSPPSLAGAGSYNEQFF. The CDR3 coding sequence is TGTGCCAGCTCACCACCGAGCCTAGCGGGAGCCGGCTCCTACAATGAGCAGTTCTTC.

V usage is TRBV27 and J usage is TRBJ2-7; tentative D call: TRBD2 (6 bases). The V end was cut by 2 bases, the J end by 5 bases, with 16 bases between. The CDR3 sequence is 15 residues long. The germline V gene has CDR1 MNHEY and CDR2 SMNVEV (reference sequence). The CDR3 sequence is CASSLANDGGDEQYF. The CDR3 nucleotides read TGTGCCAGCAGTTTAGCCAACGACGGCGGGGACGAGCAGTACTTC.

This clone was seen only once. This chain connects TRBV5-1 to TRBJ2-5; 10 bases agree with TRBD1. In germline, CDR1 is SGHRS, CDR2 YFSETQ. With V trimmed by 2 bases and J by 1 base, 5 bases remained unmatched. This CDR3 spans 16 amino acids. The CDR3 DNA reads as TGCGCCAGCAGCTTATTAGGACAGGGGGGCCAAGAGACCCAGTACTTC. Protein sequence: CASSLLGQGGQETQYF.

This clone was counted a few times. V usage is TRBV29-1 and J usage is TRBJ2-7; D is possibly TRBD1 (6 bases). The V end was cut by 7 bases, the J end by 1 base, with 17 bases between. From germline, CDR1 is SQVTM and CDR2 ANQGSEA. The CDR3 runs to 14 residues. The CDR3 sequence is CSAWTVPLSYEQYF. In nucleotides, the CDR3 is TGCAGCGCCTGGACAGTCCCCCTTTCCTACGAGCAGTACTTC.

CDR3 protein: CASSSTAGWGAADTQYF. CDR3 DNA sequence: TGTGCCAGCAGCTCAACGGCGGGCTGGGGTGCCGCAGATACGCAGTATTTT. J is TRBJ2-3 and V is TRBV7-3, with D possibly matching TRBD2 (5 bases). The length of the CDR3 is 17 residues. V lost 4 bases and J lost 4, with 21 bases in between. Germline CDR1 and CDR2: SGHTA and FQGTGA. The entire variable domain, with the rest obtained from reference TRBV7-3 and TRBJ2-3, is as follows: GAGVSQTPSNKVTEKGKYVELRCDPISGHTALYWYRQSLGQGPEFLIYFQGTGAADDSGLPNDRFFAVRPEGSVSTLKIQRTERGDSAVYLCASSSTAGWGAADTQYFGPGTRLTVL.

The CDR3 is CASSLVVPGGEAFF. For the CDR3, the DNA is TGTGCCAGCAGCTTAGTAGTGCCAGGGGGCGAAGCTTTCTTT. This rearrangement joins TRBV7-9 to TRBJ1-1, with TRBD1 matching 8 bases. The CDR3 extends over 14 amino acids. Germline V CDR1 and CDR2: SEHNR, FQNEAQ (reference sequence). V lost 1 base to trimming and J lost 8 bases; unmatched junction nucleotides: 6.

This clone appeared a few times. The J gene is TRBJ2-1, the V gene TRBV7-9; the match to TRBD1 covers 7 bases. The CDR3 loop spans 11 amino acids. Per germline, CDR1 SEHNR and CDR2 FQNEAQ (reference sequence). V lost 2 bases, J lost 14 bases, and 3 bases stayed unmatched. CDR3 nucleotides: TGTGCCAGCAGCTTATTAGGGGGCAAGTTCTTC. Residues: CASSLLGGKFF.

V usage is TRBV13 and J usage is TRBJ2-5; weak D call: TRBD2 (6 bases). CDR3 length equals 14 residues. V dropped 2 bases and J dropped 5 bases, with 12 bases sitting between them. Germline loops: CDR1 PRHDT, CDR2 FYEKMQ (reference sequence). This CDR3 is CASSLWGESETQYF. DNA of the CDR3: TGTGCCAGCAGCTTATGGGGGGAGTCGGAGACCCAGTACTTC.

The genes are TRBV7-2 and TRBJ1-3; tentative D call: TRBD1 (6 bases). V was shortened by 1 base and J by 4 bases, with 17 bases between the two germline ends. Germline V gives CDR1 SGHTA, CDR2 FQGNSA. CDR3 length equals 17 residues. The CDR3 coding sequence is TGTGCCAGCAGCTTAGGGACGACAGGTGCTCTCGGAAACACCATATATTTT. Amino acid sequence: CASSLGTTGALGNTIYF. The whole variable domain, filled in from reference TRBV7-2 and TRBJ1-3, reads GAGVSQSPSNKVTEKGKDVELRCDPISGHTALYWYRQSLGQGLEFLIYFQGNSAPDKSGLPSDRFSAERTGGSVSTLTIQRTQQEDSAVYLCASSLGTTGALGNTIYFGEGSWLTVV.

The chain uses TRBV7-9 and TRBJ1-5, with 8 bases fitting TRBD1. This CDR3 comprises 16 residues. V lost 5 bases, J lost 1 base, and 7 bases stayed unmatched. CDR1 and CDR2 (germline): SEHNR, FQNEAQ (reference sequence). The CDR3 loop reads CASSPRGQWSNQPQHF. In nucleotides, the CDR3 is TGTGCCAGCAGCCCCAGGGGGCAGTGGAGCAATCAGCCCCAGCATTTT. Using reference TRBV7-9 and TRBJ1-5 for the parts outside the CDR3, the full variable domain is DTGVSQNPRHKITKRGQNVTFRCDPISEHNRLYWYRQTLGQGPEFLTYFQNEAQLEKSRLLSDRFSAERPKGSFSTLEIQRTEQGDSAMYLCASSPRGQWSNQPQHFGDGTRLSIL.

The chain couples TRBV27 to TRBJ2-1; 12 bases agree with TRBD2. This CDR3 region has 15 residues. V dropped 4 bases and J dropped 9; count of bases not matched to a gene: 7. CDR1 and CDR2 from the germline V gene are MNHEY and SMNVEV (reference sequence). CDR3 DNA: TGTGCCAGCAGTTCCCTAGCGGGAGGGTGGGGTGAGCAGTTCTTC. Encoded protein: CASSSLAGGWGEQFF.

The chain carries TRBV4-3 and TRBJ2-3, with TRBD2 matching over 7 bases. Germline CDR1 and CDR2: LGHNA and YSLEER. Trimming took 0 bases from V and 1 from J; bases not matched to a gene: 1. This CDR3 spans 15 amino acids. DNA for the CDR3: TGCGCCAGCAGCCAAGAGGCGGGGGGCACAGATACGCAGTATTTT. It encodes CASSQEAGGTDTQYF.

V is TRBV7-3 and J is TRBJ1-1; possible D gene TRBD1, 5 bases. The V and J ends lost 2 bases and 4 bases respectively, with 8 bases between them. The germline V gene has CDR1 SGHTA and CDR2 FQGTGA. The CDR3 contains 13 residues. CDR3 amino acids: CASSLGRATEAFF. DNA for the CDR3: TGTGCCAGCAGCTTAGGCAGGGCCACTGAAGCTTTCTTT. Drawing the rest from reference TRBV7-3 and TRBJ1-1, the complete variable domain is GAGVSQTPSNKVTEKGKYVELRCDPISGHTALYWYRQSLGQGPEFLIYFQGTGAADDSGLPNDRFFAVRPEGSVSTLKIQRTERGDSAVYLCASSLGRATEAFFGQGTRLTVV.

The chain has TRBV5-1 and TRBJ1-1; perhaps TRBD1 as D (6 bases). The CDR3 contains 13 residues. Trimming removed 4 bases from V and 3 bases from J, with 10 bases in between. The germline gives CDR1 SGHRS, CDR2 YFSETQ. CDR3 region: CASSRRQDTEAFF. The CDR3 DNA is TGCGCCAGCAGCAGAAGACAGGACACTGAAGCTTTCTTT.

The chain recombines TRBV6-1 with TRBJ1-1; D might be TRBD1 (6 bases). With 5 bases removed from V and 1 base from J, the gap between germline ends came to 8 bases. Germline V gene lookup returns CDR1 MNHNS and CDR2 SASEGT. There are 13 residues in the CDR3. For the CDR3, the DNA is TGTGCCAGCAGTTGGGGGCAGAACACTGAAGCTTTCTTT. Its translation: CASSWGQNTEAFF.

The rearrangement uses TRBV9 and TRBJ2-2; TRBD2 might be the D (6 bases). V was clipped by 1 base and J by 2 bases, with 12 bases between them. The CDR3 is 16 amino acids. Per the germline V gene, CDR1 is SGDLS and CDR2 is YYNGEE. The CDR3 loop reads CASSVTPSENTGELFF. The CDR3 DNA follows: TGTGCCAGCAGCGTAACCCCTAGCGAAAACACCGGGGAGCTGTTTTTT.

V and J are TRBV7-9 and TRBJ1-4; D not certain. There are 14 residues in the CDR3. The germline CDR1 and CDR2 sequences are SEHNR and FQNEAQ (reference sequence). The ends were cut back, 6 bases at V and 0 bases at J, with 8 bases in the middle. CDR3 region: CASRQTTTNEKLFF. The CDR3 nucleotides read TGTGCCAGCAGGCAGACAACAACTAATGAAAAACTGTTTTTT.

The chain combines TRBV5-3 with TRBJ2-7; TRBD2 agrees at 7 bases. TRBV5-3 is placed among ORFs of uncertain function. The CDR3 length is 12 residues. The J segment lost 2 bases and the V segment lost 10 bases, leaving 6 bases of the junction unmatched. As DNA, the CDR3 is TGTGCCGCGGCTAGCGGAGCCTACGAGCAGTACTTC. Translated, it gives CAAASGAYEQYF.

The chain couples TRBV7-9 to TRBJ2-7; 7 bases line up with TRBD1. The V segment lost 5 bases and the J segment 4 bases; nucleotides outside the gene matches: 8. In germline, CDR1 is SEHNR, CDR2 FQNEAQ (reference sequence). CDR3 length: 14 residues. The CDR3 bases are TGTGCCAGCAGCGCTATAGGGACAGCTTACGAGCAGTACTTC. Translated, it gives CASSAIGTAYEQYF.